This TCR beta chain was identified during a study of blood T cell repertoires in COVID-19. Study in general: COVID-19 samples collected from the United States, Italy and Spain covered acute and convalescent phases.

Here immunoSEQ multiplex PCR was the method, and the copy in TCRdb shows in-frame clones only, minus some. The data show some 11,000 clones, around 78% seen once. V dropped 4 bases and J dropped 1 base, with 11 bases sitting between them. The germline V gene has CDR1 SGHRS and CDR2 YFSETQ. This CDR3 is built from 14 residues. Sequenced input: peripheral blood. The receptor was derived from a human donor in a cohort sampled during active COVID-19. This chain connects TRBV5-1 to TRBJ2-5; weak D call: TRBD1 (6 bases). CDR3 sequence: CASSDDRLQETQYF. The DNA for the CDR3 is TGCGCCAGCAGCGACGACAGGCTCCAAGAGACCCAGTACTTC.